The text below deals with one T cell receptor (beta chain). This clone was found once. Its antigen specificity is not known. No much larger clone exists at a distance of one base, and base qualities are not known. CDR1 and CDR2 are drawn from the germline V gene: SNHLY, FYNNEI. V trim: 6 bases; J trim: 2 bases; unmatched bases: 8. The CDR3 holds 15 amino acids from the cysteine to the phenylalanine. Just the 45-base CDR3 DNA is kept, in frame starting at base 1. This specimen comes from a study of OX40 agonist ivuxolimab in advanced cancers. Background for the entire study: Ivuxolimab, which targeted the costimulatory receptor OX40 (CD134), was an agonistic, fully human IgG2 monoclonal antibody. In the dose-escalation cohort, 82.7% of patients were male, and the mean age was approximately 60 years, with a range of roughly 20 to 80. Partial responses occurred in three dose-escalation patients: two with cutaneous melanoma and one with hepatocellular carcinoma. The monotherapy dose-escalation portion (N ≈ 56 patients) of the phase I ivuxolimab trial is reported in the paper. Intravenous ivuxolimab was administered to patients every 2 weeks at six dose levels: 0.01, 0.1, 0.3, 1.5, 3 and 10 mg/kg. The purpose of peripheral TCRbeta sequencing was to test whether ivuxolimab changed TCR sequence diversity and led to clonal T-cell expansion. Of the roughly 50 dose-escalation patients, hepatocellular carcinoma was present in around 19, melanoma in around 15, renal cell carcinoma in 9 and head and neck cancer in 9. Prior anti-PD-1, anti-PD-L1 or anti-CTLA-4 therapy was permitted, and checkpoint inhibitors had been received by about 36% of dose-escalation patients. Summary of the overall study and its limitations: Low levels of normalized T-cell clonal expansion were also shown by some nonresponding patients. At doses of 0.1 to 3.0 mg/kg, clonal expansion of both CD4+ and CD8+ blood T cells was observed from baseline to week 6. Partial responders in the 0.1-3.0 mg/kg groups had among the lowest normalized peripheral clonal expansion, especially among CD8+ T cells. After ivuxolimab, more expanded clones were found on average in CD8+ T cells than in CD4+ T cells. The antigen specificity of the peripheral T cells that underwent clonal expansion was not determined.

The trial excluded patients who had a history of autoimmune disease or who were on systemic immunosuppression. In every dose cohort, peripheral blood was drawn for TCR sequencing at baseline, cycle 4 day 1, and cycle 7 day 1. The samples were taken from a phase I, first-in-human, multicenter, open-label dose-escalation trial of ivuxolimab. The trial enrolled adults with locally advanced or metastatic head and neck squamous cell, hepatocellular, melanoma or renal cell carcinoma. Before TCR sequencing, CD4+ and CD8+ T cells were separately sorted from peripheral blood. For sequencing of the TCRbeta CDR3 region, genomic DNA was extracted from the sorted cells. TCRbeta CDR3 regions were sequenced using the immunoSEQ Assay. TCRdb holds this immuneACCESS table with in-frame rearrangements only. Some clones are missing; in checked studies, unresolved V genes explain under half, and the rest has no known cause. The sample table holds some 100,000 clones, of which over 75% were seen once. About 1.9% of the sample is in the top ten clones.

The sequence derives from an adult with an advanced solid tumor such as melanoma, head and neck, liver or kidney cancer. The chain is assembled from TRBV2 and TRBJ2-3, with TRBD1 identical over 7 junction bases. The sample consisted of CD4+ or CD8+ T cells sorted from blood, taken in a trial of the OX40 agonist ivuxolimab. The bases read TGTGCCAGCAGGGGACAGCCTCCCATCACAGATACGCAGTATTTT. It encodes CASRGQPPITDTQYF.